The rows below give T cell receptor beta chains drawn from one sample of a study of T cell responses to AZD1222 COVID-19 vaccine. Data came from immunoSEQ multiplex PCR; TCRdb stores just in-frame clones and leaves some out. The sample contains 100,000 to 150,000 clones, approximately 90% of which appear only once. The sample in question was peripheral blood, obtained on day 0 of AZD1222 vaccination. Receptor source: an adult in good health. The CDR3 runs from the conserved cysteine through the conserved F or W. Fields, in order: D gene, V gene, J gene, CDR3 DNA, CDR3 protein. A D gene is named only where the DNA matches it firmly.

TRBD2	TRBV6-2/TRBV6-3	TRBJ2-7	TGTGCCAGCAGTAGGGGACTAGCGGCCCCGGGCTACGAGCAGTACTTC	CASSRGLAAPGYEQYF
TRBD1	TRBV4-1	TRBJ1-6	TGCGCCAGCAGCCAAGGCAGGGGGCTGGAAAATTCACCCCTCCACTTT	CASSQGRGLENSPLHF
-	TRBV6-5	TRBJ1-3	TGTGCCAGCACGGGGCACTCTGGAAACACCATATATTTT	CASTGHSGNTIYF
TRBD1	TRBV6-6	TRBJ1-4	TGTGCCAGCCTCGGACAGGGATTTGAAAAACTGTTTTTT	CASLGQGFEKLFF
TRBD2	TRBV6-2/TRBV6-3	TRBJ2-3	TGTGCCAGCAGTTACGGGCCGGGAGGGGCAGGATGGAAGAGAGATACGCAGTATTTT	CASSYGPGGAGWKRDTQYF
-	TRBV19	TRBJ1-2	TGTGCCAGTAGTATTAACGCACAGAGAGCTAACTATGGCTACACCTTC	CASSINAQRANYGYTF
-	TRBV6-5	TRBJ1-1	TGTGCCAGCACCAAACGGGGGGGCACTGAAGCTTTCTTT	CASTKRGGTEAFF
TRBD2	TRBV4-2	TRBJ2-1	TGTGCCAGCAGCCAAGGGACTAGCGGGGGGGCATATGGTAATGAGCAGTTCTTC	CASSQGTSGGAYGNEQFF
-	TRBV3-1/TRBV3-2	TRBJ1-1	TGTGCCAGCAGCCATGTGAAGGGAGAGTCAGCTTTCTTT	CASSHVKGESAFF
TRBD2	TRBV19	TRBJ2-5	TGTGCCAGTAGTTCCCTAGCGGAAGAGACCCAGTACTTC	CASSSLAEETQYF
-	TRBV30	TRBJ1-5	TGTGCCTGGAGTGTGGGGGTCCGCGGGCCCCAGCATTTT	CAWSVGVRGPQHF
-	TRBV7-9	TRBJ1-1	TGTGCCAGCAGCCGGACATCTCTAAACACTGAAGCTTTCTTT	CASSRTSLNTEAFF
-	TRBV27	TRBJ1-1	TGTGCCAGCAGCAGAGGAGGAAAAAACACTGAAGCTTTCTTT	CASSRGGKNTEAFF
TRBD1	TRBV7-2	TRBJ2-1	TGTGCCAGCAGCTCTGCTACAGGGGATGAGTTCTTC	CASSSATGDEFF